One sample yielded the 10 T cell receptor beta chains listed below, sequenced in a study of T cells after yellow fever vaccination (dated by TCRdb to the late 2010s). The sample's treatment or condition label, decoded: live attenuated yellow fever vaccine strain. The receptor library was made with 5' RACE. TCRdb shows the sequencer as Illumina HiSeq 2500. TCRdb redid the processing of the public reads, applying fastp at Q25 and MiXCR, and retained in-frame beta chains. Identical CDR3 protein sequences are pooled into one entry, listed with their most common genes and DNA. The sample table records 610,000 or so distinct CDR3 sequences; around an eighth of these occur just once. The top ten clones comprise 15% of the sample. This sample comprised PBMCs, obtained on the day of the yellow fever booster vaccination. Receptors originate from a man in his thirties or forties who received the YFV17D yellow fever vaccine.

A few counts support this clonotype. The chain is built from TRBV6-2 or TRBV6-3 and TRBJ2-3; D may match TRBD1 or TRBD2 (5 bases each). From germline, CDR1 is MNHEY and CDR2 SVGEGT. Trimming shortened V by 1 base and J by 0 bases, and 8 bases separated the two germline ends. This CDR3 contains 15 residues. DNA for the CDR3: TGTGCCAGCAGTTACTGGGGGACGAGCACAGATACGCAGTATTTT. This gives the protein CASSYWGTSTDTQYF.

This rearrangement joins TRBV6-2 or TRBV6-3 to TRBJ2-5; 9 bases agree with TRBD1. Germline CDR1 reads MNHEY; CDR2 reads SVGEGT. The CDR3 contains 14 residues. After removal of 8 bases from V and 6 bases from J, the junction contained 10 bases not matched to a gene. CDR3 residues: CASARDRAFQTQYF. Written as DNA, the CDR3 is TGTGCCAGCGCGAGGGACAGGGCGTTTCAGACCCAGTACTTC.

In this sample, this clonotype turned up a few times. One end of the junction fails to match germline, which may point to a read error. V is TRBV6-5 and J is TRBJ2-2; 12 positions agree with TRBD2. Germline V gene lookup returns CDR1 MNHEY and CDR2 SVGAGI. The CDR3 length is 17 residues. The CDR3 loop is CASSHSGLAGISGELFF. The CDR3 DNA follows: TGTGCCAGCAGTCACTCTGGACTAGCGGGAATTTCCGGGGAGCTGTTTTTT.

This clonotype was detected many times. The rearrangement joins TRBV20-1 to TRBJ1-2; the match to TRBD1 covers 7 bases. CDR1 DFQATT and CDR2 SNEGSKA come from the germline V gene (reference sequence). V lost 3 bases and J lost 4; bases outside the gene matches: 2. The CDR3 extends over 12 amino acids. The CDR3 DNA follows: TGCAGTGCTAGGGGACAGTCCTATGGCTACACCTTC. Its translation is CSARGQSYGYTF.

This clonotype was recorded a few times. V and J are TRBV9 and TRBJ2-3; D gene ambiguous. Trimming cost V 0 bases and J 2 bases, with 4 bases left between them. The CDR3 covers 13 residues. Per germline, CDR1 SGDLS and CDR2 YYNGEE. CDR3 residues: CASSVAVTDTQYF. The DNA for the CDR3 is TGTGCCAGCAGCGTAGCGGTCACAGATACGCAGTATTTT.

The CDR3 nucleotides are TGCAGCGTTGCTCTAGCGGGGGGGGGTGAGCAGTTCTTC. It encodes CSVALAGGGEQFF. The genes are TRBV29-1 and TRBJ2-1; 12 bases are shared with TRBD2. Unmatched junction bases numbered 4, after V lost 4 bases and J lost 9 bases. The CDR3 extends over 13 amino acids. Per the germline V gene, CDR1 is SQVTM and CDR2 is ANQGSEA.

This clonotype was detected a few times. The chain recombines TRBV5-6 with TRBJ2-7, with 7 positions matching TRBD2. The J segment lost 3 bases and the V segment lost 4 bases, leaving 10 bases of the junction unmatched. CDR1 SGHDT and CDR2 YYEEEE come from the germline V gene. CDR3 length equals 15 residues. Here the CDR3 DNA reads TGTGCCAGCAGCCTCTTCGGGACTAAACGCTACGAGCAGTACTTC. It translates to CASSLFGTKRYEQYF.

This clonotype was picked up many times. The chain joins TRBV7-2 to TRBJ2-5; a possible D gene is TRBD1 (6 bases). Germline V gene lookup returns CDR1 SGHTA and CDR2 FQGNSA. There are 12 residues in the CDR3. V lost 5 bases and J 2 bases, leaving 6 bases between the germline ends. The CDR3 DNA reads TGTGCCAGCAGCGGGACACAAGAGACCCAGTACTTC. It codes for CASSGTQETQYF.

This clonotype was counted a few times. The CDR3 nucleotides read TGCGCCAGCAGCCAATCAGCCGTGGGTCTCTCCGCCGTCTATGGCTACACCTTC. Its protein product is CASSQSAVGLSAVYGYTF. The chain uses TRBV4-3 and TRBJ1-2, with unresolved D. V was clipped by 2 bases and J by 4 bases, with 23 bases between them. This CDR3 comprises 18 residues. CDR1 and CDR2 (germline): LGHNA, YSLEER.

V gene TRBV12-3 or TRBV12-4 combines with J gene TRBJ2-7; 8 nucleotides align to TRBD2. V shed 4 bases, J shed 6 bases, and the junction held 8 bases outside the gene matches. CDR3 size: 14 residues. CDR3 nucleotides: TGTGCCAGCAGTTCACTAGCGGACTGGGGCGAGCAGTACTTC. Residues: CASSSLADWGEQYF.